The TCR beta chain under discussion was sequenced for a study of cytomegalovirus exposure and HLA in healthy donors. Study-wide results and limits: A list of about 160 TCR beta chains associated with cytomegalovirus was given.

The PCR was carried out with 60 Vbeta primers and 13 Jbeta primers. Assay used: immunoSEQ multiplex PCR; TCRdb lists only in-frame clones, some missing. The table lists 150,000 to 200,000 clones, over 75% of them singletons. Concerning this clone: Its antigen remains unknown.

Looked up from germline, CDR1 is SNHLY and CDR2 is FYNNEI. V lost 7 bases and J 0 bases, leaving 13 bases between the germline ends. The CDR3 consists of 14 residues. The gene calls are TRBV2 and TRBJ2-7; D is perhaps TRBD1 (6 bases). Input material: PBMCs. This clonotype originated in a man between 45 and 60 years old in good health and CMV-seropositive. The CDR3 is CASILDSPSYEQYF. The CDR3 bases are TGTGCCAGCATTCTGGACAGCCCCTCCTACGAGCAGTACTTC.